This TCR beta chain is drawn from a study of siplizumab effects on memory and regulatory T cells. Overall study results and limits: No assignable naive or memory phenotype existed for roughly 80-95% of proliferating CD4+ or CD8+ clones.

The method was immunoSEQ multiplex PCR; TCRdb's version includes in-frame clones alone and lacks a portion of them. The sample consists of about 100,000 clones, approximately 94% of them appearing once. In regard to this clone: Its cognate antigen is unknown.

Germline V CDR1 and CDR2: MNHEY, SMNVEV (reference sequence). This CDR3 region has 16 residues. V gave up 6 bases and J gave up 6 bases; unmatched junction bases: 15. Sequenced input: non-Treg CD4+ T cells sorted from blood. The chain couples TRBV27 to TRBJ2-7; the match to TRBD1 covers 9 bases. This TCR was recovered from a human donor in good health. CDR3 loop: CASRTLGDRARSEQYF. The CDR3 nucleotides read TGTGCCAGCAGAACCCTCGGGGACAGGGCTCGGAGCGAGCAGTACTTC.